The sequence of this T cell receptor (beta chain) was determined in a study of post-analysis software for immune sequencing data. The study's findings and limits: When patients were compared with controls, about five TRBV segments were more frequent, TRBV5-6, TRBV5-1 and TRBV20-1 among them.

About this clonotype itself: Its antigen remains unknown.

V was cut by 6 bases and J by 2 bases, with 16 bases left in between. The CDR3 has 15 amino acids. CDR1 and CDR2 from the germline V gene are MGHDK and SYGVNS. Sequencing libraries made from TCR beta cDNA carried unique molecular identifiers. TCRdb itself ran the PCR reads through MiXCR, one entry per CDR3 protein. There are approximately 460,000 distinct CDR3 sequences in the sample; roughly 45% occur only once, and about an eighth lies in the top ten. This chain connects TRBV25-1 to TRBJ2-5, with D tentatively TRBD2 (6 bases). The sample taken for sequencing was blood. The TCR comes from a girl aged 5 to 17 with multiple sclerosis. DNA for the CDR3: TGTGCCAGCAGGGGTTTTTGGGGGGTACAAGAGACCCAGTACTTC. Amino acids: CASRGFWGVQETQYF.